The present T cell receptor beta chain was sequenced within a study of blood T cells in healthy people across ages. Study observations and caveats: Per million T cells, TCR beta diversity dropped roughly linearly as age increased. Higher diversity and more naive CD4+ cells were features of long-lived donors, compared to aged donors.

Primers used in a second PCR of roughly 6 to 12 cycles were a sample-barcoded 5' primer and a J-beta primer mix. TCRdb re-called the 5' RACE reads with MiXCR, one entry per CDR3 protein. There are 1.5 million to 2 million distinct CDR3 sequences in the sample; roughly two fifths occur only once, and 23% lies in the top ten. This CDR3 comprises 14 residues. Germline V CDR1 and CDR2: SQVTM, ANQGSEA. The germline V and J ends were trimmed by 3 bases and 13 bases, with 22 bases remaining between them. This clonotype was seen more than once but under ten times. As yet, its antigen is unknown. V is TRBV29-1 and J is TRBJ2-1; D may match TRBD1 or TRBD2 (5 bases each). The TCR originated in a human donor in good health. The sequencing input was blood. The CDR3 DNA is TGCAGCGTTGATTCGTATATCCGGGACGGTTGTCAGTTCTTC. Its protein is CSVDSYIRDGCQFF.